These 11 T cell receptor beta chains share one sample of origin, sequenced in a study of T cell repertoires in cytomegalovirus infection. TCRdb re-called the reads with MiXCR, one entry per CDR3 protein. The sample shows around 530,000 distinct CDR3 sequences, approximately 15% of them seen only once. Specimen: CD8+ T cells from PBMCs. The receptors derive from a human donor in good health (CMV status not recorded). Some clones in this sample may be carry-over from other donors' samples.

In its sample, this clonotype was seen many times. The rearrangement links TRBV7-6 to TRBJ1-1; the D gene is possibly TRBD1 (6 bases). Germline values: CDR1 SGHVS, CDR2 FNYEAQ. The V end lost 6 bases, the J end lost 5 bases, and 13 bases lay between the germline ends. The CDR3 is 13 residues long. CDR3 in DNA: TGTGCCAGCAGTCCTAGGGGGGTTACTGAAGCTTTCTTT. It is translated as CASSPRGVTEAFF.

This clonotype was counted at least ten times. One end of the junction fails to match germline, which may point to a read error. The CDR3, as DNA: TGTGCTAGCAGCTCCAAAGAGGTGGCAGATACGCAGTATTTT. It specifies CASSSKEVADTQYF. V is TRBV7-7 and J is TRBJ2-3, with D unresolved. CDR1 SSHAT and CDR2 FNYEAQ come from the germline V gene (reference sequence). This CDR3 has 14 amino acids.

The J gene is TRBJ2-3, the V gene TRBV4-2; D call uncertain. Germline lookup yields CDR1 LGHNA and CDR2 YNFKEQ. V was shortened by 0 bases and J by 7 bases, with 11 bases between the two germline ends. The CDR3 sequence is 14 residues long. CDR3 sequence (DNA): TGTGCCAGCAGCCAAGACTGGACCGAACATACGCAGTATTTT. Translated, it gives CASSQDWTEHTQYF.

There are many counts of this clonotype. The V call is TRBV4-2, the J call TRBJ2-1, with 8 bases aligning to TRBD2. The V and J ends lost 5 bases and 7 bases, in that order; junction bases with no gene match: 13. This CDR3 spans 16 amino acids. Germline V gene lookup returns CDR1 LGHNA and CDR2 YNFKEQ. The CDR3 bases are TGTGCCAGCAGCACAGGCGAGCGGGAGAGAAAGAATGAGCAGTTCTTC. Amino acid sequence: CASSTGERERKNEQFF.

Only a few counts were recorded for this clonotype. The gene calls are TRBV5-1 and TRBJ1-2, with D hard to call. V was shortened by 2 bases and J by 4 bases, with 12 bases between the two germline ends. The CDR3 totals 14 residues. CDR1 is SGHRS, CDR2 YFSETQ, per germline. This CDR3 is CASSFSQSSYGYTF. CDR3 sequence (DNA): TGCGCCAGCAGCTTCTCTCAGTCAAGCTATGGCTACACCTTC.

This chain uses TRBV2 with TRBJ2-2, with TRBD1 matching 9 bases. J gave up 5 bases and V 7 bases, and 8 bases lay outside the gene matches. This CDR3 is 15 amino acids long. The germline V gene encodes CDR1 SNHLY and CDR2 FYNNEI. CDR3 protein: CASNPLTGGTGELFF. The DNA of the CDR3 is TGTGCCAGCAATCCTCTGACAGGGGGAACCGGGGAGCTGTTTTTT.

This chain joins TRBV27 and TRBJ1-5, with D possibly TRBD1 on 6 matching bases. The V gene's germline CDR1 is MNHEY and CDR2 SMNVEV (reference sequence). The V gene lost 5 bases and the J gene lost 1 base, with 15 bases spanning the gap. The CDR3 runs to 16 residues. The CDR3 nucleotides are TGTGCCAGCAGTCCCTGGGGAGGACAGAGCAATCAGCCCCAGCATTTT. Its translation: CASSPWGGQSNQPQHF.

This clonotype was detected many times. The CDR3 spells CASSPRVPSSYNEQFF. The CDR3 DNA sequence: TGTGCCAGCAGCCCCCGGGTACCGAGCTCCTACAATGAGCAGTTCTTC. This chain uses TRBV7-9 with TRBJ2-1; D uncertain. Germline V gene lookup returns CDR1 SEHNR and CDR2 FQNEAQ (reference sequence). This CDR3 has 16 amino acids. Deletions cut 5 bases from V and 0 bases from J, with 14 bases between.

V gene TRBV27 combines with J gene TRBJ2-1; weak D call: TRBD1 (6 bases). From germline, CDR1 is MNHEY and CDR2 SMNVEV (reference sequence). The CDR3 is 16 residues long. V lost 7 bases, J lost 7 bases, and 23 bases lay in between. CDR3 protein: CASTQRSRGYENEQFF. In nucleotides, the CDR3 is TGTGCCAGCACCCAAAGGTCCAGGGGATATGAAAATGAGCAGTTCTTC.

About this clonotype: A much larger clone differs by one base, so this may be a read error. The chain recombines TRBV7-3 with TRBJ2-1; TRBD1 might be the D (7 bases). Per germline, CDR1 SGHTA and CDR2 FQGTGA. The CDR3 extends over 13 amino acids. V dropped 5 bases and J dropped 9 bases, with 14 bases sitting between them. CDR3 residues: CASSLDQGGEQFF. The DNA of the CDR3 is TGTGCCAGCAGCCTCGACCAGGGGGGTGAGCAGTTCTTC.

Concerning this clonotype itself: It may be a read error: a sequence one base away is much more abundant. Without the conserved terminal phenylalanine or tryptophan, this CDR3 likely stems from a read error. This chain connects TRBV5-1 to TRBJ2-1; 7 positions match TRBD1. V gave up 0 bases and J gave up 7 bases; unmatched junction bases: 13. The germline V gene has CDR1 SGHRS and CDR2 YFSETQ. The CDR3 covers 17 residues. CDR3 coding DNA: TGCGCCAGCAGCTTGGACCCCAGACAGGGACCAGGGAATGAGCAGTTCTTA. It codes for CASSLDPRQGPGNEQFL.